These T cell receptor beta chains were read from a single sample in a study of control samples from healthy donors and cancer patients. Here immunoSEQ multiplex PCR was the method, and the copy in TCRdb shows in-frame clones only, minus some. The sample has 150,000 to 200,000 clones; 80% to 95% are singletons. The specimen was blood. These receptors were collected from a woman in her twenties or thirties in good health. Both conserved end residues are part of each CDR3. Fields, in order: J gene, V gene, clone size, CDR3 protein. Size values are once, few and many counts, or a class for expanded clones, and some rows have none.

J gene: TRBJ1-2
V gene: TRBV30
clone size: NA
CDR3 protein: CAWSAYLQRALGYGYTF

J gene: TRBJ1-6
V gene: TRBV6-5
clone size: NA
CDR3 protein: CASIPSGTANSPLHF

J gene: TRBJ2-1
V gene: TRBV27
clone size: few
CDR3 protein: CASSPNPAGGLDEQFF

J gene: TRBJ1-6
V gene: TRBV28
clone size: NA
CDR3 protein: CASSLWTGPVNSPLHF

J gene: TRBJ1-1
V gene: TRBV28
clone size: once
CDR3 protein: CASGDRTFTEAFF

J gene: TRBJ1-6
V gene: TRBV27
clone size: NA
CDR3 protein: CASSLAPGQLLHF

J gene: TRBJ1-4
V gene: TRBV5-6
clone size: NA
CDR3 protein: CASSFDRGGTIEKLFF

J gene: TRBJ1-1
V gene: TRBV5-1
clone size: NA
CDR3 protein: CASSLQSWGNTEAFF

J gene: TRBJ2-7
V gene: TRBV28
clone size: NA
CDR3 protein: CASSFLGATYEQYF

J gene: TRBJ2-2
V gene: TRBV11-2
clone size: NA
CDR3 protein: CASSSVGGGTGELFF

J gene: TRBJ2-1
V gene: TRBV28
clone size: NA
CDR3 protein: CASSSWSNEQFF

J gene: TRBJ2-7
V gene: TRBV30
clone size: NA
CDR3 protein: CAWSQTGAGSEEQYF

J gene: TRBJ2-1
V gene: TRBV18
clone size: NA
CDR3 protein: CASSPKREGGGEQFF

J gene: TRBJ1-5
V gene: TRBV28
clone size: NA
CDR3 protein: CASSFSSTGRNQPQHF

J gene: TRBJ1-2
V gene: TRBV28
clone size: NA
CDR3 protein: CASRPQGPFGYTF

J gene: TRBJ1-5
V gene: TRBV5-1
clone size: NA
CDR3 protein: CASSLLAGVGQPQHF

J gene: TRBJ2-7
V gene: TRBV6-2/TRBV6-3
clone size: NA
CDR3 protein: CASSYSVTGGGTYEQYF

J gene: TRBJ1-1
V gene: TRBV4-1
clone size: NA
CDR3 protein: CASSPPLATGSEAFF

J gene: TRBJ2-3
V gene: TRBV19
clone size: NA
CDR3 protein: CASSNPSGRGADTQYF

J gene: TRBJ1-5
V gene: TRBV12-3/TRBV12-4
clone size: NA
CDR3 protein: CASSATSNQPQHF

J gene: TRBJ2-1
V gene: TRBV4-3
clone size: few
CDR3 protein: CASSQDQAGAVYNEQFF

J gene: TRBJ2-5
V gene: TRBV28
clone size: NA
CDR3 protein: CASGLLAGVETQYF

J gene: TRBJ1-5
V gene: TRBV6-4
clone size: NA
CDR3 protein: CASRRGEGSNQPQHF

J gene: TRBJ1-5
V gene: TRBV5-1
clone size: NA
CDR3 protein: CASSRDRGEQPQHF

J gene: TRBJ1-1
V gene: TRBV2
clone size: NA
CDR3 protein: CASSLLKTEAFF

J gene: TRBJ2-7
V gene: TRBV21-1
clone size: NA
CDR3 protein: CASSKDGSGSYEQYF

J gene: TRBJ2-5
V gene: TRBV5-8
clone size: NA
CDR3 protein: CASSSRTGGEETQYF

J gene: TRBJ1-4
V gene: TRBV28
clone size: NA
CDR3 protein: CASSLWSGANEKLFF

J gene: TRBJ1-2
V gene: TRBV18
clone size: NA
CDR3 protein: CASSQRTGAWYGYTF

J gene: TRBJ2-2
V gene: TRBV5-4
clone size: NA
CDR3 protein: CASSPGQLNTGELFF

J gene: TRBJ1-1
V gene: TRBV21-1
clone size: once
CDR3 protein: CASIPPGQGKNTEAFF

J gene: TRBJ1-3
V gene: TRBV5-6
clone size: NA
CDR3 protein: CASSFVEGNTIYF

J gene: TRBJ1-5
V gene: TRBV7-2
clone size: few
CDR3 protein: CASSLNWGNQPQHF

J gene: TRBJ2-7
V gene: TRBV6-2/TRBV6-3
clone size: NA
CDR3 protein: CASSWSMWEQYF

J gene: TRBJ1-2
V gene: TRBV7-3
clone size: NA
CDR3 protein: CASSSGQGEIYGYTF

J gene: TRBJ1-1
V gene: TRBV9
clone size: NA
CDR3 protein: CASSVAPRGSTEAFF

J gene: TRBJ1-2
V gene: TRBV25-1
clone size: NA
CDR3 protein: CASSERQESYGYTF

J gene: TRBJ2-1
V gene: TRBV4-1
clone size: NA
CDR3 protein: CASSRLTGVEPYNEQFF

J gene: TRBJ2-7
V gene: TRBV27
clone size: NA
CDR3 protein: CASSLSRGAYEQYF

J gene: TRBJ1-1
V gene: TRBV4-1
clone size: NA
CDR3 protein: CASSQERRGGAWYKNTEAFF

J gene: TRBJ1-6
V gene: TRBV30
clone size: NA
CDR3 protein: CAWSSSSYNSPLHF

J gene: TRBJ2-1
V gene: TRBV7-2
clone size: NA
CDR3 protein: CASSLTSGPYNEQFF

J gene: TRBJ2-7
V gene: TRBV27
clone size: NA
CDR3 protein: CASSSRTSASYEQYF

J gene: TRBJ2-7
V gene: TRBV10-2
clone size: NA
CDR3 protein: CASSGEQRWGLAGAYEQYF

J gene: TRBJ1-6
V gene: TRBV30
clone size: NA
CDR3 protein: CAWSEGGGVSPLHF

J gene: TRBJ1-2
V gene: TRBV4-3
clone size: few
CDR3 protein: CASSQDLDRENYGYTF

J gene: TRBJ2-7
V gene: TRBV5-8
clone size: NA
CDR3 protein: CASSRREAGSSLSYEQYF

J gene: TRBJ2-1
V gene: TRBV24-1
clone size: NA
CDR3 protein: CATSDMAGSINEQFF

J gene: TRBJ2-2
V gene: TRBV4-1
clone size: NA
CDR3 protein: CASSQAAGGHGELFF

J gene: TRBJ1-5
V gene: TRBV28
clone size: NA
CDR3 protein: CASSPQTGGNQPQHF